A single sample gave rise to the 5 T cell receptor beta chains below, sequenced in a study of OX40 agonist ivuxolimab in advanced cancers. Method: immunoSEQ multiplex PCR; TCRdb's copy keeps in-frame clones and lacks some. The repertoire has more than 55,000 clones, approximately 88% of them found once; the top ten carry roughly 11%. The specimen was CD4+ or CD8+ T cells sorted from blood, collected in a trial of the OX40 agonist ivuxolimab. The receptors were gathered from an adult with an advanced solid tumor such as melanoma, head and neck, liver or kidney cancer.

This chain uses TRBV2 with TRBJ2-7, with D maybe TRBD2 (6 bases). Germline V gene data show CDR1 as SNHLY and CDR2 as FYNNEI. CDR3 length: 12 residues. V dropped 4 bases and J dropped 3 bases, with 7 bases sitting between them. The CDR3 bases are TGTGCCAGCAGTGCGGGAGTCTACGAGCAGTACGTC. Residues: CASSAGVYEQYV.

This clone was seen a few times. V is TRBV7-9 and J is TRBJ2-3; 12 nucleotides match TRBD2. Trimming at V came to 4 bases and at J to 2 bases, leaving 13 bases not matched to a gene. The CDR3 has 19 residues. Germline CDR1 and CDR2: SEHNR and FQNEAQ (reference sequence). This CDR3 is CASSSDPGLAGYVTDTQYF. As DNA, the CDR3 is TGTGCCAGCAGCTCCGATCCGGGACTAGCGGGCTACGTCACAGATACGCAGTATTTT.

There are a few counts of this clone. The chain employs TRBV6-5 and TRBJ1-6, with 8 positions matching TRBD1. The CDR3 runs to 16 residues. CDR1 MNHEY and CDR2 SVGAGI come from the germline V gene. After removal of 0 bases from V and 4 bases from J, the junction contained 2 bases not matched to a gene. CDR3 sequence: CASSYSQGAYNSPLHF. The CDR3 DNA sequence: TGTGCCAGCAGTTACTCTCAGGGGGCTTATAATTCACCCCTCCACTTT.

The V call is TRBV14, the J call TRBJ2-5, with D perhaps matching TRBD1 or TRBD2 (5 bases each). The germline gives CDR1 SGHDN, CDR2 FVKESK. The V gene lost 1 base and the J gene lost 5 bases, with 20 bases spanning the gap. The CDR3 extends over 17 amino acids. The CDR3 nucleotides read TGTGCCAGCAGCCAAGGAACTCCATGGGGGATTATCGAGACCCAGTACTTC. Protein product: CASSQGTPWGIIETQYF.

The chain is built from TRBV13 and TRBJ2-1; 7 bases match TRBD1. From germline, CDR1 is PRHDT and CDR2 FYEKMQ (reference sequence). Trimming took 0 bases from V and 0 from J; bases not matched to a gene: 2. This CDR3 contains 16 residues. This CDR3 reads CASSLGRQGSYNEQFF. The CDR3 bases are TGTGCCAGCAGCTTAGGCCGACAGGGCTCCTACAATGAGCAGTTCTTC.